Shown below are 16 T cell receptor beta chains from a single sample sequenced in a study of cytomegalovirus exposure and HLA in healthy donors. PCR primers comprised 60 Vbeta and 13 Jbeta primers. Here immunoSEQ multiplex PCR was the method, and the copy in TCRdb shows in-frame clones only, minus some. Here the sample spans 150,000 to 200,000 clones, about 90% being singletons. The sample was PBMCs. Receptor source: a girl less than two years old in good health and CMV-seronegative.

This chain uses TRBV11-2 with TRBJ1-4, with D possibly being TRBD1 (6 bases). With 5 bases removed from V and 5 bases from J, the gap between germline ends came to 18 bases. The CDR3 is 16 residues long. Germline V gene sequence: CDR1 SGHAT, CDR2 FQNNGV. This CDR3 reads CASSSTGYGSNEKLFF. CDR3 nucleotide sequence: TGTGCCAGCAGCAGTACAGGGTATGGGTCGAATGAAAAACTGTTTTTT. Full variable domain (rest looked up from reference TRBV11-2 and TRBJ1-4): EAGVAQSPRYKIIEKRQSVAFWCNPISGHATLYWYQQILGQGPKLLIQFQNNGVVDDSQLPKDRFSAERLKGVDSTLKIQPAKLEDSAVYLCASSSTGYGSNEKLFFGSGTQLSVL.

CDR3 protein: CASRSGGALSADTQYF. As DNA, the CDR3 is TGTGCCAGTAGAAGCGGGGGGGCCTTGTCGGCGGATACGCAGTATTTT. The chain couples TRBV19 to TRBJ2-3, with TRBD2 matching over 10 bases. In germline, CDR1 is LNHDA, CDR2 SQIVND (reference sequence). The V segment lost 6 bases and the J segment 6 bases; nucleotides outside the gene matches: 12. The CDR3 is 16 amino acids.

This chain connects TRBV5-1 to TRBJ2-1, with 7 positions matching TRBD2. This CDR3 has 15 amino acids. Germline CDR1 is SGHRS and CDR2 is YFSETQ. V trimming: 4 bases; J trimming: 8 bases; junction bases outside the gene matches: 12. The CDR3 region is CASSPGLVNGDEQFF. CDR3 coding DNA: TGCGCCAGCAGCCCAGGACTAGTTAATGGGGATGAGCAGTTCTTC.

The chain couples TRBV19 to TRBJ2-1, with 8 nucleotides matching TRBD1. Germline trimming cut 6 bases from V and 2 bases from J; bases unmatched to any gene: 12. Germline V CDR1 and CDR2: LNHDA, SQIVND (reference sequence). CDR3 length: 17 residues. The CDR3 region is CASSKDRALRAYNEQFF. The CDR3 region has the DNA TGTGCCAGTAGCAAGGACAGGGCCCTTCGGGCCTACAATGAGCAGTTCTTC.

The genes are TRBV9 and TRBJ2-3, with 10 bases matching TRBD2. The CDR3 totals 17 residues. Germline trimming cut 0 bases from V and 4 bases from J; bases unmatched to any gene: 8. Germline CDR1 SGDLS, CDR2 YYNGEE. The CDR3 region is CASSVEDSGGTSDTQYF. CDR3 coding DNA: TGTGCCAGCAGCGTAGAGGATAGCGGGGGGACATCAGATACGCAGTATTTT.

This clone was observed a handful of times. The V call is TRBV9, the J call TRBJ2-5, with D possibly matching TRBD1 (5 bases). CDR1 is SGDLS, CDR2 YYNGEE, per germline. The length of the CDR3 is 14 residues. V lost 3 bases, J lost 5 bases, and 14 bases lay in between. This CDR3 reads CASSARVGYETQYF. CDR3 coding DNA: TGTGCCAGCAGCGCCAGGGTTGGGTACGAGACCCAGTACTTC.

V usage is TRBV10-1 and J usage is TRBJ2-5; possibly TRBD2 for D (7 bases). V lost 3 bases, J lost 9 bases, and 14 bases lay in between. Germline V lookup: CDR1 WNHNN, CDR2 SYGVQD (reference sequence). The length of the CDR3 is 13 residues. CDR3 bases: TGCGCCAGCAGTGAAAGTCTAGGGGGGGCCCAGTACTTC. It yields the protein CASSESLGGAQYF.

The chain joins TRBV27 to TRBJ1-2, with D possibly matching TRBD1 (6 bases). The CDR3 totals 15 residues. Germline assignment: CDR1 MNHEY and CDR2 SMNVEV (reference sequence). V shed 0 bases and J shed 7 bases, with 15 bases lying between them. The CDR3 sequence: CASSLSPLGALGYTF. The DNA of the CDR3 is TGTGCCAGCAGTTTATCCCCTCTGGGGGCGCTTGGCTACACCTTC.

This chain links TRBV11-2 with TRBJ2-4; the D is unclear. The length of the CDR3 is 17 residues. V was shortened by 0 bases and J by 0 bases, with 12 bases between the two germline ends. Germline CDR1 and CDR2: SGHAT and FQNNGV. The CDR3 DNA sequence: TGTGCCAGCAGCTTAGATAGCTCCGTCGTAGCCAAAAACATTCAGTACTTC. Its translation: CASSLDSSVVAKNIQYF.

The J gene is TRBJ2-7, the V gene TRBV6-1; tentatively, D is TRBD1 (5 bases). V was pared by 2 bases and J by 6 bases, with 8 bases between. The CDR3 totals 12 residues. Germline V gene lookup returns CDR1 MNHNS and CDR2 SASEGT. The CDR3 DNA is TGTGCCAGCAGTGAATTAGGGGTCGAGCAGTACTTC. This translates into CASSELGVEQYF.

There are a few counts of this clone. The chain carries TRBV5-4 and TRBJ1-2, with D tentatively TRBD1 (6 bases). Germline values: CDR1 SGHNT, CDR2 YYREEE (reference sequence). The CDR3 has 16 amino acids. The V gene lost 6 bases and the J gene lost 8 bases, with 26 bases spanning the gap. In nucleotides, the CDR3 is TGTGCCAGCACCGGAGGCGGGCCGGGGGGCGCCGAGGGCTACACCTTC. Protein product: CASTGGGPGGAEGYTF.

The chain links TRBV10-3 to TRBJ2-3, with 10 positions matching TRBD1. Per germline, CDR1 ENHRY and CDR2 SYGVKD. V shed 2 bases and J 5 bases; nucleotides not matched to a gene: 4. The CDR3 is made up of 15 amino acids. The CDR3 loop is CAISEGTGDRDTQYF. Here the CDR3 DNA reads TGTGCCATCAGTGAGGGGACAGGGGACCGAGATACGCAGTATTTT.

This clone was picked up one time. This chain joins TRBV6-4 and TRBJ2-1, with TRBD2 matching 9 bases. Germline loops: CDR1 MRHNA, CDR2 SNTAGT. Trimming removed 9 bases from V and 4 bases from J; junction bases left unmatched: 7. This CDR3 region has 14 residues. CDR3: CARGGLAFYNEQFF. In DNA form, the CDR3 reads TGTGCCAGGGGAGGACTAGCGTTTTACAATGAGCAGTTCTTC.

V gene TRBV7-9 combines with J gene TRBJ2-2; a weak D match, TRBD1 (5 bases). The CDR3 is 15 amino acids. V dropped 1 base and J dropped 3 bases, with 9 bases sitting between them. Germline V gives CDR1 SEHNR, CDR2 FQNEAQ (reference sequence). Here the CDR3 DNA reads TGTGCCAGCAGCTTAGTACGACAGTACACCGGGGAGCTGTTTTTT. Translation: CASSLVRQYTGELFF. Full variable domain (remainder filled in from reference TRBV7-9 and TRBJ2-2): DTGVSQNPRHKITKRGQNVTFRCDPISEHNRLYWYRQTLGQGPEFLTYFQNEAQLEKSRLLSDRFSAERPKGSFSTLEIQRTEQGDSAMYLCASSLVRQYTGELFFGEGSRLTVL.

This chain uses TRBV29-1 with TRBJ2-5; weak D call: TRBD1 (5 bases). The V and J ends lost 3 bases and 0 bases respectively, with 14 bases between them. The CDR3 spans 15 residues. Germline V gives CDR1 SQVTM, CDR2 ANQGSEA. CDR3 in DNA: TGCAGCGTTGAGTTTCCGACAGAGTACCAAGAGACCCAGTACTTC. Translating gives CSVEFPTEYQETQYF.

The chain couples TRBV7-2 to TRBJ2-1, with TRBD2 matching over 9 bases. The germline CDR1 and CDR2 sequences are SGHTA and FQGNSA. The CDR3 is 13 amino acids. The J segment lost 7 bases and the V segment lost 6 bases, leaving 4 bases of the junction unmatched. The CDR3 loop reads CASRLAGLNEQFF. The CDR3 region has the DNA TGTGCCAGCAGACTAGCGGGCCTAAATGAGCAGTTCTTC. Variable domain in full (rest from reference TRBV7-2 and TRBJ2-1): GAGVSQSPSNKVTEKGKDVELRCDPISGHTALYWYRQSLGQGLEFLIYFQGNSAPDKSGLPSDRFSAERTGGSVSTLTIQRTQQEDSAVYLCASRLAGLNEQFFGPGTRLTVL.